Below, 32 T cell receptor beta chains from the same sample are listed, as sequenced in a study of a mutant IDH1 vaccine in newly diagnosed glioma. These TCRs' antigens remain unknown. Time point defined: week 23, last vaccination. Every vaccination contained 300 ug of the mutant IDH1 20-mer peptide and was paired with topical imiquimod. Profiled with immunoSEQ multiplex PCR; TCRdb holds only in-frame clones, not every one. The sample carries 45,000 to 65,000 clones, roughly 77% recorded once. The material sequenced was PBMCs, taken from a glioma patient whose treatment included an IDH1 peptide vaccine. The receptors originated from a middle-aged woman with glioma. Some clones in this sample may be carry-over from other donors' samples.

The chain uses TRBV6-1 and TRBJ2-5; 9 bases line up with TRBD2. Germline-derived CDR1 and CDR2 are MNHNS and SASEGT. V trimming: 3 bases; J trimming: 4 bases; junction bases outside the gene matches: 0. The CDR3 sequence is 13 residues long. CDR3 region: CASSDSGGETQYF. The DNA of the CDR3 is TGTGCCAGCAGTGATAGCGGGGGAGAGACCCAGTACTTC.

The chain joins TRBV7-9 to TRBJ1-2, with a possible D match to TRBD1 (5 bases). Germline assignment: CDR1 SEHNR and CDR2 FQNEAQ (reference sequence). This CDR3 spans 15 amino acids. Trimming left V 4 bases short and J 6 bases short, with 18 bases between. The CDR3 DNA sequence: TGTGCCAGCAGCTGGGCTATGGGGGGAAGCGATGGCTACACCTTC. Translating gives CASSWAMGGSDGYTF.

The gene calls are TRBV19 and TRBJ1-2; 7 bases map to TRBD1. Germline-derived CDR1 and CDR2 are LNHDA and SQIVND (reference sequence). The junction had 12 bases not matched to a gene; V was cut back by 3 bases and J by 2 bases. This CDR3 has 17 amino acids. CDR3 coding DNA: TGTGCCAGTAGTATCCGGGGAGGGGGCTCTACAAACTATGGCTACACCTTC. Encoded protein: CASSIRGGGSTNYGYTF.

The rearrangement uses TRBV7-6 and TRBJ2-5; D perhaps matches TRBD1 (6 bases). V lost 4 bases and J 2 bases, leaving 11 bases between the germline ends. Germline CDR1 reads SGHVS; CDR2 reads FNYEAQ. The CDR3 runs to 14 residues. CDR3 sequence (DNA): TGTGCCAGCAGCTCATGGACAGCACAAGAGACCCAGTACTTC. Its protein is CASSSWTAQETQYF.

This sequence joins TRBV25-1 and TRBJ2-4; D may be TRBD1 or TRBD2 (6 bases each). Germline V lookup: CDR1 MGHDK, CDR2 SYGVNS. This CDR3 spans 13 amino acids. The germline V and J ends were trimmed by 8 bases and 6 bases, with 14 bases remaining between them. CDR3 DNA: TGTGCCAGCGGCCATGGGGGGCCAAACATTCAGTACTTC. This translates into CASGHGGPNIQYF.

The chain carries TRBV4-1 and TRBJ2-5, with 14 bases identical to TRBD2. Germline values: CDR1 MGHRA, CDR2 YSYEKL. V shed 4 bases and J 4 bases; nucleotides not matched to a gene: 14. There are 19 residues in the CDR3. CDR3 loop: CASSLTPRLAGGTGETQYF. The CDR3 bases are TGCGCCAGCAGCCTTACGCCGAGACTAGCGGGGGGGACTGGAGAGACCCAGTACTTC.

This clone was found once. The J gene is TRBJ1-2, the V gene TRBV7-9; 9 bases match TRBD1. The CDR3 covers 17 residues. Losses at the gene ends were 1 base for V and 8 bases for J; bases not matched to a gene: 14. The germline V gene encodes CDR1 SEHNR and CDR2 FQNEAQ (reference sequence). CDR3 amino acids: CASSLESGDRERDGYTF. Here the CDR3 DNA reads TGTGCCAGCAGCTTAGAGTCCGGGGACAGGGAAAGGGACGGCTACACCTTC.

V usage is TRBV7-9 and J usage is TRBJ1-1; D gene unclear. Germline V lookup: CDR1 SEHNR, CDR2 FQNEAQ (reference sequence). CDR3 length: 15 residues. The germline V and J ends were trimmed by 3 bases and 0 bases, with 11 bases remaining between them. The CDR3 coding sequence is TGTGCCAGCAGCTTCCGGAAAGGGCTGAACACTGAAGCTTTCTTT. Its translation is CASSFRKGLNTEAFF.

The gene calls are TRBV12-5 and TRBJ1-1, with a possible D match to TRBD1 (5 bases). Per germline, CDR1 LGHNT and CDR2 FRNRAP. V was shortened by 3 bases and J by 5 bases, with 7 bases between the two germline ends. This CDR3 is 12 amino acids long. DNA of the CDR3: TGTGCTAGTGGTTTAGGGGAGACTGAAGCTTTCTTT. Translation: CASGLGETEAFF.

The rearrangement joins TRBV19 to TRBJ2-5, with 8 bases fitting TRBD2. The CDR3 loop spans 15 amino acids. The V segment lost 3 bases and the J segment 5 bases; nucleotides outside the gene matches: 8. The germline V gene encodes CDR1 LNHDA and CDR2 SQIVND (reference sequence). The CDR3 spells CASSIALGLEETQYF. For the CDR3, the DNA is TGTGCCAGTAGTATCGCACTGGGACTAGAGGAGACCCAGTACTTC.

The chain uses TRBV2 and TRBJ2-1; D is ambiguous. This CDR3 region has 15 residues. The ends were cut back, 1 base at V and 6 bases at J, with 13 bases in the middle. Germline V gene sequence: CDR1 SNHLY, CDR2 FYNNEI. The CDR3 loop reads CASSEETTPRNEQFF. The CDR3 coding sequence is TGTGCCAGCAGTGAAGAGACGACCCCCCGCAATGAGCAGTTCTTC.

The chain is built from TRBV6-5 and TRBJ2-7; D is possibly TRBD1 (6 bases). V shed 6 bases and J shed 5 bases, with 14 bases lying between them. CDR3 size: 13 residues. The V gene's germline CDR1 is MNHEY and CDR2 SVGAGI. CDR3 bases: TGTGCCAGCAGAAACGGACAGATCGACGAGCAGTACTTC. Translating it yields CASRNGQIDEQYF.

The chain uses TRBV15 and TRBJ2-7; TRBD1 agrees at 8 bases. V trimming: 3 bases; J trimming: 3 bases; junction bases outside the gene matches: 4. This CDR3 has 14 residues. In germline, CDR1 is LNHNV, CDR2 YYDKDF (reference sequence). CDR3 loop: CATSRAGGIYEQYF. The CDR3 DNA follows: TGTGCCACCAGCAGGGCAGGGGGCATCTACGAGCAGTACTTC.

The chain recombines TRBV6-1 with TRBJ1-5, with a possible D match to TRBD1 (6 bases). V was clipped by 6 bases and J by 3 bases, with 9 bases between them. The CDR3 extends over 13 amino acids. CDR1 is MNHNS and CDR2 is SASEGT in the germline V gene. CDR3 region: CASRQGPNQPQHF. The CDR3 DNA reads as TGTGCCAGCAGACAGGGACCCAATCAGCCCCAGCATTTT.

This chain uses TRBV12-5 with TRBJ1-1; D is unresolved. CDR1 is LGHNT and CDR2 is FRNRAP in the germline V gene. This CDR3 is built from 12 residues. The V gene lost 7 bases and the J gene lost 1 base, with 7 bases spanning the gap. In DNA form, the CDR3 reads TGTGCTAGTGCCCTCGAGAACACTGAAGCTTTCTTT. This gives the protein CASALENTEAFF.

The chain links TRBV5-1 to TRBJ1-2, with 12 bases that match TRBD1. V lost 4 bases to trimming and J lost 8 bases; unmatched junction nucleotides: 6. Germline V gives CDR1 SGHRS, CDR2 YFSETQ. The CDR3 runs 14 residues. In nucleotides, the CDR3 is TGCGCCAGCAGCATGGGGACAGGGGGCCGAGGCTACACCTTC. This translates into CASSMGTGGRGYTF.

This chain uses TRBV7-2 with TRBJ1-4, with 11 bases aligning to TRBD1. CDR3 length: 13 amino acids. The germline V gene has CDR1 SGHTA and CDR2 FQGNSA. CDR3 in amino acids: CATRDRGEKRLFF. CDR3 DNA: TGTGCTACCAGGGACAGGGGGGAAAAACGACTGTTTTTT.

This sequence joins TRBV30 and TRBJ2-1; 8 positions match TRBD1. In germline, CDR1 is GTSNPN, CDR2 SVGIG (reference sequence). V shed 1 base and J 9 bases; nucleotides not matched to a gene: 11. The CDR3 covers 15 residues. For the CDR3, the DNA is TGTGCCTGGAGTGGCTACAACAGGGGGGTGGGTGAGCAGTTCTTC. Protein product: CAWSGYNRGVGEQFF.

The chain uses TRBV6-1 and TRBJ2-1; a possible D gene is TRBD2 (5 bases). There are 17 residues in the CDR3. The V end lost 3 bases, the J end lost 0 bases, and 15 bases lay between the germline ends. Germline V lookup: CDR1 MNHNS, CDR2 SASEGT. This CDR3 is CASSESWTPSSYNEQFF. CDR3 bases: TGTGCCAGCAGTGAGTCTTGGACTCCGAGCTCCTACAATGAGCAGTTCTTC.

The V and J genes are TRBV6-5 and TRBJ2-7; 9 nucleotides line up with TRBD1. The V gene end was trimmed by 6 bases and the J gene end by 6 bases; junction bases not matched to a gene: 12. The CDR3 contains 15 residues. Looked up from germline, CDR1 is MNHEY and CDR2 is SVGAGI. The CDR3 is CASRRSGTGWPEQYF. CDR3 bases: TGTGCCAGCAGGCGTTCCGGGACAGGGTGGCCCGAGCAGTACTTC.

The chain couples TRBV19 to TRBJ2-7, with D tentatively TRBD1 or TRBD2 (5 bases each). In germline, CDR1 is LNHDA, CDR2 SQIVND (reference sequence). V gave up 7 bases and J gave up 4 bases, with 17 bases separating them. The CDR3 extends over 14 amino acids. CDR3 amino acids: CASTPGRQTYEQYF. The CDR3 DNA reads as TGTGCCAGTACCCCGGGGCGGCAGACTTACGAGCAGTACTTC.

The chain couples TRBV9 to TRBJ1-5; tentatively, D is TRBD1 (5 bases). Germline CDR1 is SGDLS and CDR2 is YYNGEE. Trimming stripped 3 bases from V and 5 bases from J, with 6 bases between. The CDR3 has 12 amino acids. CDR3 sequence: CASSAGDQPQHF. DNA of the CDR3: TGTGCCAGCAGCGCGGGGGATCAGCCCCAGCATTTT.

This rearrangement joins TRBV27 to TRBJ1-1, with D unclear. The CDR3 has 14 amino acids. In germline, CDR1 is MNHEY, CDR2 SMNVEV (reference sequence). V was trimmed by 8 bases and J by 7 bases, leaving 20 bases between them. The DNA for the CDR3 is TGTGCCAGCCTCAGGTTGGGTGGGCAGATTGAAGCTTTCTTT. Protein product: CASLRLGGQIEAFF.

In this sample, this clone turned up a few times. The chain employs TRBV4-1 and TRBJ1-2, with D tentatively TRBD1 (6 bases). Trimming shortened V by 0 bases and J by 5 bases, and 25 bases separated the two germline ends. The CDR3 runs 19 residues. Germline CDR1 reads MGHRA; CDR2 reads YSYEKL. The chain's CDR3 is CASSQERAGGSGQIYGYTF. CDR3 coding DNA: TGCGCCAGCAGCCAAGAAAGGGCCGGGGGCAGCGGACAAATTTATGGCTACACCTTC.

This chain uses TRBV5-1 with TRBJ1-5; 9 bases line up with TRBD1. The CDR3 is 15 residues long. The germline V gene encodes CDR1 SGHRS and CDR2 YFSETQ. V lost 5 bases, J lost 4 bases, and 7 bases stayed unmatched. The CDR3, as DNA: TGCGCCAGCAGGGCGGGACAGGGAAATAATCAGCCCCAGCATTTT. Translated, it gives CASRAGQGNNQPQHF.

The chain uses TRBV18 and TRBJ1-2; D possibly corresponds to TRBD1 (5 bases). The germline V and J ends were trimmed by 4 bases and 6 bases, with 12 bases remaining between them. The CDR3 loop spans 13 amino acids. Per germline, CDR1 KGHSH and CDR2 LQKENI. The DNA for the CDR3 is TGTGCCAGCTCACGTCTGGGGGTTGATGGCTACACCTTC. Protein sequence: CASSRLGVDGYTF. Supplemented by reference TRBV18 and TRBJ1-2, the full variable domain reads NAGVMQNPRHLVRRRGQEARLRCSPMKGHSHVYWYRQLPEEGLKFMVYLQKENIIDESGMPKERFSAEFPKEGPSILRIQQVVRGDSAAYFCASSRLGVDGYTFGSGTRLTVV.

CDR3 protein: CASSGPGQGVTEAFF. The CDR3 nucleotides read TGTGCCAGCAGCGGTCCGGGACAGGGTGTGACTGAAGCTTTCTTT. V usage is TRBV7-9 and J usage is TRBJ1-1; 9 bases fit TRBD1. Per the germline V gene, CDR1 is SEHNR and CDR2 is FQNEAQ (reference sequence). V lost 5 bases to trimming and J lost 5 bases; unmatched junction nucleotides: 9. CDR3 size: 15 residues. The full variable domain, with the rest looked up from reference TRBV7-9 and TRBJ1-1, is DTGVSQNPRHKITKRGQNVTFRCDPISEHNRLYWYRQTLGQGPEFLTYFQNEAQLEKSRLLSDRFSAERPKGSFSTLEIQRTEQGDSAMYLCASSGPGQGVTEAFFGQGTRLTVV.

The gene calls are TRBV12-5 and TRBJ1-1; 10 positions match TRBD1. There are 16 residues in the CDR3. The V and J ends lost 2 bases and 2 bases, in that order; junction bases with no gene match: 5. The germline V gene has CDR1 LGHNT and CDR2 FRNRAP. CDR3 DNA sequence: TGTGCTAGTGGTTTGCGGGGACAGGGGAGAAACACTGAAGCTTTCTTT. Translation: CASGLRGQGRNTEAFF.

This clone has a single count. The rearrangement joins TRBV7-8 to TRBJ1-2, with 7 bases aligning to TRBD1. Per germline, CDR1 SGHVS and CDR2 FQNEAQ. J was trimmed by 8 bases and V by 5 bases; bases with no gene match: 8. CDR3 length: 13 residues. CDR3 nucleotides: TGTGCCAGCAGCGCAGGGGGGGGCTACGGCTACACCTTC. Residues: CASSAGGGYGYTF.

The chain is built from TRBV19 and TRBJ1-1; 11 bases map to TRBD1. V was pared by 5 bases and J by 5 bases, with 4 bases of the junction left unmatched. This CDR3 is built from 14 residues. The V gene's germline CDR1 is LNHDA and CDR2 SQIVND (reference sequence). This CDR3 is CASSVRDRGTEAFF. CDR3 DNA sequence: TGTGCCAGTAGTGTTAGGGACAGGGGGACTGAAGCTTTCTTT.

The V call is TRBV30, the J call TRBJ1-1, with a tentative D call TRBD1 (5 bases). V lost 2 bases and J lost 6, with 16 bases in between. Per germline, CDR1 GTSNPN and CDR2 SVGIG (reference sequence). The CDR3 extends over 14 amino acids. The CDR3 loop reads CAWSPLGGTAEAFF. CDR3 nucleotides: TGTGCCTGGAGTCCCTTGGGGGGTACCGCTGAAGCTTTCTTT.

This clone came up a few times. V is TRBV23-1 and J is TRBJ2-7; 8 bases are shared with TRBD1. TRBV23-1 is labeled an ORF, and its function is uncertain. The CDR3 contains 18 residues. With V trimmed by 7 bases and J by 3 bases, 20 bases remained unmatched. CDR3 in amino acids: CASTPLVQGANHFYEQYF. Written as DNA, the CDR3 is TGCGCCAGCACCCCCCTGGTGCAGGGGGCAAACCATTTCTACGAGCAGTACTTC.